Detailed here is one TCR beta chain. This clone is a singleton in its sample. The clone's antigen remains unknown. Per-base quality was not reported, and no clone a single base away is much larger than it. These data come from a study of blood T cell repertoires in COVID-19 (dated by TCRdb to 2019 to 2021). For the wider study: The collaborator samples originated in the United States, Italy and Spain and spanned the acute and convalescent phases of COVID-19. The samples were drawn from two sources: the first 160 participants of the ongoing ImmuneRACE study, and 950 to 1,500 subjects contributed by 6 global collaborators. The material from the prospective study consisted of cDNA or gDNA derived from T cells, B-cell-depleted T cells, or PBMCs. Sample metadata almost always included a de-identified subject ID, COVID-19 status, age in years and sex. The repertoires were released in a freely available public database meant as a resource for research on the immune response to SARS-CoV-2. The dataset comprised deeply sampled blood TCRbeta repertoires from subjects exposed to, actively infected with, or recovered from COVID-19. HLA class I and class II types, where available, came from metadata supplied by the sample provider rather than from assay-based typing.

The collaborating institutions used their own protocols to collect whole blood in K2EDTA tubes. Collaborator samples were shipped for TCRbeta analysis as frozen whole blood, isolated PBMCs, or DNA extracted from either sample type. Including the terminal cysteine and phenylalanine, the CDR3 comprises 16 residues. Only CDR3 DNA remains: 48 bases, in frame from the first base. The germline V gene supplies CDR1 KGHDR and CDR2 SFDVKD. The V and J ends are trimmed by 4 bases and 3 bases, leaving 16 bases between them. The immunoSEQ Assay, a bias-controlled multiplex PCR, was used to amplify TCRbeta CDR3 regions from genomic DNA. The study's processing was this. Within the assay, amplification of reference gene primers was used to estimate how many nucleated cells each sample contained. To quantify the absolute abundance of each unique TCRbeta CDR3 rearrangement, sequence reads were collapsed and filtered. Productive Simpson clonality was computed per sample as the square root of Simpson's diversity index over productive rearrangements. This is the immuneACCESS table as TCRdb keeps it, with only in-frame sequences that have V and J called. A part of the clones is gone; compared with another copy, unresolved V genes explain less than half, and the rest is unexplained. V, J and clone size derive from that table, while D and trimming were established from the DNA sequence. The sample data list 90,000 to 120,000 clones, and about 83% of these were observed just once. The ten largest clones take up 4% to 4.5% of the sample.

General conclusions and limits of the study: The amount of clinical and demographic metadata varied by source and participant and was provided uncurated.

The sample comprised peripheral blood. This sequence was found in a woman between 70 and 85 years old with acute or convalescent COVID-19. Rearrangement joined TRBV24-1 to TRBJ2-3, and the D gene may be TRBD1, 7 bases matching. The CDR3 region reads CATSDLQGLATDTQYF. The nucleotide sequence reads TGTGCCACCAGTGACCTACAGGGGCTAGCGACAGATACGCAGTATTTT.